Listed here are 23 T cell receptor beta chains from one sample, sequenced in a study of blood T cell repertoires in COVID-19. Assay: immunoSEQ multiplex PCR; the TCRdb copy retains only in-frame clones and omits some. The data show under 300,000 clones, about 85% seen once. The material sequenced was peripheral blood. These TCRs come from a man aged 30 to 45 who had recovered from COVID-19.

The genes are TRBV7-8 and TRBJ1-1; TRBD1 is a possible D gene (5 bases). The CDR3 length is 15 residues. The germline V and J ends were trimmed by 6 bases and 0 bases, with 14 bases remaining between them. CDR1 is SGHVS, CDR2 FQNEAQ, per germline. The CDR3 reads CASRLMSGLNTEAFF. The CDR3 DNA sequence: TGTGCCAGCAGGCTTATGTCAGGGCTGAACACTGAAGCTTTCTTT.

This chain uses TRBV6-4 with TRBJ2-1, with 7 bases identical to TRBD2. The germline CDR1 and CDR2 sequences are MRHNA and SNTAGT. V shed 3 bases and J 1 base; nucleotides not matched to a gene: 3. There are 15 residues in the CDR3. The CDR3 loop reads CASSERGDSYNEQFF. DNA for the CDR3: TGTGCCAGCAGTGAACGGGGGGATTCCTACAATGAGCAGTTCTTC.

This sequence joins TRBV14 and TRBJ2-3; 9 bases are shared with TRBD1. CDR1 is SGHDN, CDR2 FVKESK, per germline. Trimming took 4 bases from V and 4 from J; bases not matched to a gene: 0. CDR3 length equals 13 residues. This CDR3 reads CASSRTGADTQYF. The CDR3 region has the DNA TGTGCCAGCAGCCGGACAGGGGCAGATACGCAGTATTTT. Variable domain in full (rest from reference TRBV14 and TRBJ2-3): EAGVTQFPSHSVIEKGQTVTLRCDPISGHDNLYWYRRVMGKEIKFLLHFVKESKQDESGMPNNRFLAERTGGTYSTLKVQPAELEDSGVYFCASSRTGADTQYFGPGTRLTVL.

The CDR3, as DNA: TGCAGCGTTGAAGAGGTGGTGACGCAGGGGACCCAGTACTTC. Translated, it gives CSVEEVVTQGTQYF. The chain recombines TRBV29-1 with TRBJ2-5; possible D gene TRBD1, 5 bases. The CDR3 is 14 amino acids. Germline V lookup: CDR1 SQVTM, CDR2 ANQGSEA. V was trimmed by 0 bases and J by 7 bases, leaving 15 bases between them. The whole variable domain, remainder taken from reference TRBV29-1 and TRBJ2-5, is SAVISQKPSRDICQRGTSLTIQCQVDSQVTMMFWYRQQPGQSLTLIATANQGSEATYESGFVIDKFPISRPNLTFSTLTVSNMSPEDSSIYLCSVEEVVTQGTQYFGPGTRLLVL.

A single count supports this clone. The V gene is TRBV4-1, the J gene TRBJ2-7; TRBD1 is a possible D gene (5 bases). V was trimmed by 3 bases and J by 5 bases, leaving 11 bases between them. CDR1 is MGHRA and CDR2 is YSYEKL in the germline V gene. The CDR3 spans 13 residues. The CDR3 reads CASSHRVRNEQYF. The DNA for the CDR3 is TGCGCCAGCAGCCACAGGGTTCGTAACGAGCAGTACTTC.

This chain links TRBV27 with TRBJ2-1; D is uncertain. V lost 5 bases and J 10 bases, leaving 18 bases between the germline ends. CDR1 is MNHEY and CDR2 is SMNVEV in the germline V gene (reference sequence). This CDR3 has 14 residues. The DNA of the CDR3 is TGTGCCAGCAGTATACTTCCGGTGGGCTCCGAGCAGTTCTTC. Its translation is CASSILPVGSEQFF.

The chain is built from TRBV11-3 and TRBJ2-1; 8 bases are a match to TRBD1. The CDR3 has 15 residues. V shed 5 bases and J 7 bases; nucleotides not matched to a gene: 10. CDR1 is SGHNT and CDR2 is YENEEA in the germline V gene. The DNA of the CDR3 is TGTGCCAGCAGCCGGGTGACAGGGGCGGGGAATGAGCAGTTCTTC. It yields the protein CASSRVTGAGNEQFF.

This chain joins TRBV3-1 (or the pseudogene TRBV3-2) and TRBJ1-6; TRBD1 matches at 7 bases. Germline V gives CDR1 LGHDT, CDR2 YNNKEL (reference sequence). The V gene end was trimmed by 1 base and the J gene end by 7 bases; junction bases not matched to a gene: 4. This CDR3 has 15 amino acids. CDR3 nucleotides: TGTGCCAGCAGCCAAGGAGGGGGCAGGAATTCACCCCTCCACTTT. This gives the protein CASSQGGGRNSPLHF.

The chain couples TRBV11-2 to TRBJ2-5; 8 positions agree with TRBD2. J was trimmed by 3 bases and V by 5 bases; bases with no gene match: 8. The length of the CDR3 is 15 residues. Germline V lookup: CDR1 SGHAT, CDR2 FQNNGV. CDR3 sequence: CASSHPAGGKETQYF. The CDR3 DNA reads TGTGCCAGCAGCCATCCTGCGGGGGGCAAAGAGACCCAGTACTTC.

The rearrangement uses TRBV2 and TRBJ2-5; D is possibly TRBD2 (6 bases). The CDR3 length is 15 residues. The V end lost 3 bases, the J end lost 7 bases, and 18 bases lay between the germline ends. Looked up from germline, CDR1 is SNHLY and CDR2 is FYNNEI. In nucleotides, the CDR3 is TGTGCCAGCAGTGACTTCGCGGGGATCGGACGGACCCAGTACTTC. Its protein product is CASSDFAGIGRTQYF.

The chain joins TRBV10-3 to TRBJ2-2; a possible D gene is TRBD1 (6 bases). V was pared by 10 bases and J by 0 bases, with 9 bases between. Germline lookup yields CDR1 ENHRY and CDR2 SYGVKD. This CDR3 contains 13 residues. The CDR3: CASRGSNTGELFF. CDR3 nucleotides: TGTGCCAGCAGGGGCTCGAACACCGGGGAGCTGTTTTTT.

This rearrangement joins TRBV2 to TRBJ1-2; D is undetermined. Germline V gene data show CDR1 as SNHLY and CDR2 as FYNNEI. Between the trimmed V and J ends, which lost 3 bases and 8 bases, there was a span of 13 bases. The CDR3 has 13 residues. CDR3 amino acids: CASSDSPGKGYTF. The CDR3 coding sequence is TGTGCCAGCAGTGACAGCCCGGGGAAAGGCTACACCTTC.

This clone was found a few times. This chain uses TRBV7-9 with TRBJ2-6; D ambiguous. The CDR3 is 15 amino acids. V lost 3 bases and J 3 bases, leaving 9 bases between the germline ends. CDR1 and CDR2 (germline): SEHNR, FQNEAQ (reference sequence). CDR3 sequence: CASSFNANGANVLTF. In nucleotides, the CDR3 is TGTGCCAGCAGCTTTAATGCGAATGGGGCCAACGTCCTGACTTTC.

The rearrangement links TRBV5-1 to TRBJ1-2; D may be TRBD1 (5 bases). Trimming shortened V by 2 bases and J by 4 bases, and 15 bases separated the two germline ends. Germline values: CDR1 SGHRS, CDR2 YFSETQ. This CDR3 comprises 15 residues. The CDR3 reads CASSFQLGQSYGYTF. CDR3 DNA sequence: TGCGCCAGCAGCTTTCAGCTGGGGCAGAGCTATGGCTACACCTTC. Using reference TRBV5-1 and TRBJ1-2 for the parts outside the CDR3, the full variable domain is KAGVTQTPRYLIKTRGQQVTLSCSPISGHRSVSWYQQTPGQGLQFLFEYFSETQRNKGNFPGRFSGRQFSNSRSEMNVSTLELGDSALYLCASSFQLGQSYGYTFGSGTRLTVV.

This clone was counted ten times or more. The genes are TRBV5-1 and TRBJ2-2, with 8 bases fitting TRBD1. V lost 3 bases, J lost 6 bases, and 4 bases stayed unmatched. CDR3 length equals 14 residues. CDR1 and CDR2 from the germline V gene are SGHRS and YFSETQ. The CDR3 region has the DNA TGCGCCAGCAGCTCAGGGGGCGTGGCCGGGGAGCTGTTTTTT. This encodes CASSSGGVAGELFF.

V and J are TRBV5-1 and TRBJ2-3; 9 positions agree with TRBD2. Germline CDR1 reads SGHRS; CDR2 reads YFSETQ. The CDR3 has 14 amino acids. The V segment lost 0 bases and the J segment 4 bases; nucleotides outside the gene matches: 0. The CDR3 region has the DNA TGCGCCAGCAGCTTGGGCGGGGGGGCAGATACGCAGTATTTT. This encodes CASSLGGGADTQYF.

The V and J genes are TRBV4-1 and TRBJ2-1; possible D gene TRBD1, 5 bases. The CDR3 has 15 residues. Trimming pared 4 bases from V and 6 bases from J, leaving 16 bases between. The germline V gene encodes CDR1 MGHRA and CDR2 YSYEKL. CDR3 nucleotides: TGCGCCAGCAGCCTCAGGGTGGGTTCGGCCAATGAGCAGTTCTTC. Translating gives CASSLRVGSANEQFF.

This clone has at least ten counts. The chain has TRBV5-4 and TRBJ2-7; tentative D call: TRBD2 (7 bases). Germline V gene data show CDR1 as SGHNT and CDR2 as YYREEE (reference sequence). This CDR3 has 14 residues. V was shortened by 0 bases and J by 3 bases, with 10 bases between the two germline ends. The CDR3 DNA follows: TGTGCCAGCAGCTTGGCGGGGGGCCGCTACGAGCAGTACTTC. Protein: CASSLAGGRYEQYF.

The rearrangement uses TRBV24-1 and TRBJ2-1; D may be TRBD2 (6 bases). With 4 bases removed from V and 8 bases from J, the gap between germline ends came to 8 bases. CDR1 and CDR2 from the germline V gene are KGHDR and SFDVKD. The CDR3 runs 12 residues. DNA for the CDR3: TGTGCCACCAGTGACCGGGGGTATGAGCAGTTCTTC. Translated, it gives CATSDRGYEQFF.

The chain recombines TRBV5-4 with TRBJ2-3; possibly TRBD2 for D (5 bases). The CDR3 sequence is 13 residues long. The V end lost 3 bases, the J end lost 8 bases, and 13 bases lay between the germline ends. Germline-derived CDR1 and CDR2 are SGHNT and YYREEE (reference sequence). In nucleotides, the CDR3 is TGTGCCAGCAGCTCGGAGGACGGACCTACGCAGTATTTT. Encoded protein: CASSSEDGPTQYF.

The rearrangement joins TRBV3-1 (or the pseudogene TRBV3-2) to TRBJ2-5; a possible D gene is TRBD2 (6 bases). The CDR3 is made up of 14 amino acids. Per the germline V gene, CDR1 is LGHDT and CDR2 is YNNKEL (reference sequence). V dropped 2 bases and J dropped 3 bases, with 10 bases sitting between them. The CDR3, as DNA: TGTGCCAGCAGCCAATTATCGGGGGAAGAGACCCAGTACTTC. Translated, it gives CASSQLSGEETQYF.

The chain employs TRBV6-5 and TRBJ1-4, with D possibly being TRBD1 (6 bases). V was pared by 6 bases and J by 5 bases, with 13 bases between. The V gene's germline CDR1 is MNHEY and CDR2 SVGAGI. There are 14 residues in the CDR3. The CDR3 region is CASSQPGENEKLFF. In nucleotides, the CDR3 is TGTGCCAGCAGCCAACCAGGGGAAAATGAAAAACTGTTTTTT.

This clone was found once. This chain connects TRBV5-1 to TRBJ1-2; 7 nucleotides line up with TRBD1. The CDR3 loop spans 15 amino acids. V was clipped by 4 bases and J by 5 bases; unmatched bases: 11. Germline CDR1 reads SGHRS; CDR2 reads YFSETQ. CDR3: CASSTGTAGFYGYTF. The DNA for the CDR3 is TGCGCCAGCAGCACAGGGACAGCCGGATTTTATGGCTACACCTTC.